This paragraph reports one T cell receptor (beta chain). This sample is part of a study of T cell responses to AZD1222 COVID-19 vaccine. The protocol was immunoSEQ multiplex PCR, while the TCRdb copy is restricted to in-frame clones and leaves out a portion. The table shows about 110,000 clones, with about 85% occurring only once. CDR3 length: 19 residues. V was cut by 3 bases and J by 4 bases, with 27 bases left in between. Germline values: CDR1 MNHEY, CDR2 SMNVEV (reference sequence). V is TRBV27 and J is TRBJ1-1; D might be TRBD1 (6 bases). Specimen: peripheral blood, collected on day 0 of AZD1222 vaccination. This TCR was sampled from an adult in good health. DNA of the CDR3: TGTGCCAGCAGTTTCGACCAATGGGGGGGCGCGGGGCTGGGCACTGAAGCTTTCTTT. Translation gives CASSFDQWGGAGLGTEAFF.